The present TCR beta chain was sequenced within a study of tumor-infiltrating lymphocytes in primary liver carcinoma. Study-wide points: Significantly larger top-250-clone fractions were found in tumors than in blood (p = 0.039).

The source material, roughly 18-31 mg of unsorted bulk tissue, was used to co-extract RNA and DNA. Points on this clonotype: Its antigen is undetermined. One end of the junction varies from germline; a read error may be responsible.

The researchers produced TCR beta cDNA from about 510 ng total RNA with a constant-region primer. A slightly modified ARM-PCR protocol with three nested multiplex PCR rounds produced these TCR beta libraries. TCRdb fed the multiplex PCR reads into MiXCR, producing one record per CDR3 protein. Found here are about 30,000 distinct CDR3 sequences, less than 75% of them singletons; the top ten hold 25% to 40%. The receptor's source is a woman aged 25 to 45 with primary liver carcinoma and hepatitis B virus infection. Sequencing input: liver tumor tissue from sampling region 3. The sample's subset: tumor region T3, left-lateral pole.

DNA for the CDR3: TGCGCCAGCAGCCAAGCTGTGGCGGGGGGTCACATTAGCTACGAGCGGTACTTT. It translates to CASSQAVAGGHISYERYF. This sequence joins TRBV4-3 and TRBJ2-7; 8 nucleotides agree with TRBD2. The CDR3 runs 18 residues. CDR1 is LGHNA, CDR2 YSLEER, per germline.